These 10 T cell receptor beta chains originate from one sample sequenced in a study of blood T cell repertoires in COVID-19. Clones were read by immunoSEQ multiplex PCR, and TCRdb kept only the in-frame ones, dropping some. Of about 180,000 clones detected, 85% to 95% appear once; the ten largest clones hold nearly 0.55%. The specimen sequenced was peripheral blood. Every receptor here comes from a man aged 50 or older with acute or convalescent COVID-19.

This rearrangement joins TRBV10-3 to TRBJ2-7, with D possibly matching TRBD1 (6 bases). The CDR3 extends over 12 amino acids. The V end lost 2 bases, the J end lost 4 bases, and 6 bases lay between the germline ends. The germline V gene encodes CDR1 ENHRY and CDR2 SYGVKD. The CDR3 DNA sequence: TGTGCCATCAGTGAGACAGGGTACGAGCAGTACTTC. Translating gives CAISETGYEQYF.

The chain carries TRBV6-2 or TRBV6-3 and TRBJ1-2; tentative D call: TRBD1 (6 bases). Germline CDR1 and CDR2: MNHEY and SVGEGT. The CDR3 sequence is 14 residues long. Trimming took off 1 base at V and 2 bases at J, with 8 bases between the two ends. The CDR3 here is CASSYYQGNYGYTF. The CDR3, as DNA: TGTGCCAGCAGTTACTATCAGGGGAACTATGGCTACACCTTC.

This sequence joins TRBV9 and TRBJ1-1, with 11 nucleotides matching TRBD1. Germline loops: CDR1 SGDLS, CDR2 YYNGEE. With V trimmed by 6 bases and J by 10 bases, 11 bases remained unmatched. This CDR3 has 14 amino acids. CDR3 sequence reads: CASNPGTGGMGAFF. The CDR3 DNA follows: TGTGCCAGCAACCCCGGGACAGGGGGTATGGGAGCTTTCTTT.

The chain uses TRBV4-1 and TRBJ1-1; 10 bases fit TRBD1. The CDR3 sequence is 15 residues long. J lost 3 bases, V lost 1 base, and 2 bases had no gene match. CDR1 and CDR2 from the germline V gene are MGHRA and YSYEKL. DNA for the CDR3: TGCGCCAGCAGCCAAGTGGGGACAGGGGACACTGAAGCTTTCTTT. Translating it yields CASSQVGTGDTEAFF.

As DNA, the CDR3 is TGTGCCAGCAGTTACTCGAGGGCAGGCTGGGTAGCCAAAAACATTCAGTACTTC. Protein sequence: CASSYSRAGWVAKNIQYF. The V call is TRBV6-2 or TRBV6-3, the J call TRBJ2-4; D is perhaps TRBD2 (5 bases). The CDR3 is 18 amino acids. The germline CDR1 and CDR2 sequences are MNHEY and SVGEGT. Trimming cost V 0 bases and J 0 bases, with 15 bases left between them.

This chain joins TRBV28 and TRBJ1-4; possible D gene TRBD1, 6 bases. The germline V gene has CDR1 MDHEN and CDR2 SYDVKM. V was clipped by 6 bases and J by 4 bases, with 12 bases between them. This CDR3 is 14 amino acids long. Here the CDR3 DNA reads TGTGCCAGCAGACCAGGGGTCCATAATGAAAAACTGTTTTTT. It is translated as CASRPGVHNEKLFF.

In nucleotides, the CDR3 is TGTGCCAGCAGCCTTAGGACTAGCGGAGGACAGTCTAATGAGCAGTTCTTC. Translated: CASSLRTSGGQSNEQFF. The chain recombines TRBV7-8 with TRBJ2-1, with 10 bases lining up with TRBD2. The junction had 14 bases not matched to a gene; V was cut back by 5 bases and J by 7 bases. There are 17 residues in the CDR3. Germline CDR1 reads SGHVS; CDR2 reads FQNEAQ.

The chain combines TRBV7-8 with TRBJ2-7; the D is unclear. This CDR3 contains 11 residues. Germline CDR1 SGHVS, CDR2 FQNEAQ. V was clipped by 5 bases and J by 4 bases, with 6 bases between them. In DNA form, the CDR3 reads TGTGCCAGCAGCCCTCAGTACGAGCAGTACTTC. Amino acids: CASSPQYEQYF. Full variable domain (rest looked up from reference TRBV7-8 and TRBJ2-7): GAGVSQSPRYKVAKRGQDVALRCDPISGHVSLFWYQQALGQGPEFLTYFQNEAQLDKSGLPSDRFFAERPEGSVSTLKIQRTQQEDSAVYLCASSPQYEQYFGPGTRLTVT.

This chain uses TRBV11-2 with TRBJ2-5, with a possible D match to TRBD2 (5 bases). CDR1 is SGHAT and CDR2 is FQNNGV in the germline V gene. Trimming took 5 bases from V and 5 from J, leaving 9 bases between them. The CDR3 extends over 12 amino acids. This CDR3 reads CASSPSGETQYF. DNA for the CDR3: TGTGCCAGCAGCCCCTCGGGGGAGACCCAGTACTTC. Variable domain in full (rest from reference TRBV11-2 and TRBJ2-5): EAGVAQSPRYKIIEKRQSVAFWCNPISGHATLYWYQQILGQGPKLLIQFQNNGVVDDSQLPKDRFSAERLKGVDSTLKIQPAKLEDSAVYLCASSPSGETQYFGPGTRLLVL.

The gene calls are TRBV3-1 (or the pseudogene TRBV3-2) and TRBJ1-5; 11 nucleotides align to TRBD1. The ends lost 4 bases at V and 6 bases at J; junction bases unmatched: 2. This CDR3 has 14 amino acids. The germline V gene has CDR1 LGHDT and CDR2 YNNKEL (reference sequence). The CDR3 bases are TGTGCCAGCAGCCGGACAGGGGGCATTCAGCCCCAGCATTTT. Translating it yields CASSRTGGIQPQHF.